These 6 T cell receptor beta chains share one sample of origin, sequenced in a study of blood T cell repertoires in COVID-19 (dated by TCRdb to about 2020). The library was generated by the immunoSEQ multiplex PCR assay. The immuneACCESS repertoire file appears here via TCRdb, limited to in-frame rearrangements. These files lack a portion of the clones; in checked studies, under half of the deficit traces to unresolved V genes, and the cause of the others is not known. The sample data list under 250,000 clones, and 82% of these were observed just once. Together, the top ten hold about 3.4% of the sample. Sequences were obtained from PBMCs or T cells enriched from blood (not recorded which). The receptors were gathered from a woman aged 60-75 years who had recovered from COVID-19.

This clone was seen just once. The chain combines TRBV9 with TRBJ1-1; 7 bases match TRBD1. The CDR3 is 16 amino acids. Unmatched junction bases numbered 13, after V lost 3 bases and J lost 5 bases. Germline V gene sequence: CDR1 SGDLS, CDR2 YYNGEE. The DNA of the CDR3 is TGTGCCAGCAGCGAAAGGAGGGGGACAGCGATAACTGAAGCTTTCTTT. Its protein is CASSERRGTAITEAFF.

The chain couples TRBV14 to TRBJ1-2, with 7 bases fitting TRBD1. J was trimmed by 4 bases and V by 3 bases; bases with no gene match: 5. Germline V gene lookup returns CDR1 SGHDN and CDR2 FVKESK. The CDR3 extends over 14 amino acids. CDR3 loop: CASSQGYRGYGYTF. The CDR3 DNA reads TGTGCCAGCAGCCAGGGATACAGGGGCTATGGCTACACCTTC.

V usage is TRBV7-2 and J usage is TRBJ2-3, with D possibly TRBD2 on 6 matching bases. V shed 5 bases and J shed 2 bases, with 26 bases lying between them. This CDR3 is 19 amino acids long. The V gene's germline CDR1 is SGHTA and CDR2 FQGNSA. The CDR3 DNA reads as TGTGCCAGCAGCCCCGGGCCGGGGTCAGCGGGCGACGTCACAGATACGCAGTATTTT. Residues: CASSPGPGSAGDVTDTQYF.

CDR3: CASSVGPHPGQANSPLHF. Written as DNA, the CDR3 is TGTGCCAGCAGCGTAGGTCCTCATCCGGGACAGGCTAATTCACCCCTCCACTTT. The gene calls are TRBV9 and TRBJ1-6, with 8 bases identical to TRBD1. Unmatched junction bases numbered 11, after V lost 0 bases and J lost 6 bases. The CDR3 is 18 residues long. The germline V gene has CDR1 SGDLS and CDR2 YYNGEE.

V gene TRBV5-1 combines with J gene TRBJ2-1; TRBD2 is a possible D gene (6 bases). V was shortened by 3 bases and J by 7 bases, with 11 bases between the two germline ends. The V gene's germline CDR1 is SGHRS and CDR2 YFSETQ. The CDR3 contains 13 residues. Here the CDR3 DNA reads TGCGCCAGCAGCTCACTTAGCGGTAATGAGCAGTTCTTC. Protein: CASSSLSGNEQFF. Together with reference TRBV5-1 and TRBJ2-1, the CDR3 gives the full variable domain: KAGVTQTPRYLIKTRGQQVTLSCSPISGHRSVSWYQQTPGQGLQFLFEYFSETQRNKGNFPGRFSGRQFSNSRSEMNVSTLELGDSALYLCASSSLSGNEQFFGPGTRLTVL.

This chain uses TRBV11-2 with TRBJ2-1, with D possibly TRBD1 on 6 matching bases. V gave up 1 base and J gave up 6 bases, with 13 bases separating them. The CDR3 spans 15 residues. Looked up from germline, CDR1 is SGHAT and CDR2 is FQNNGV. For the CDR3, the DNA is TGTGCCAGCAGCTTAGGCAGGGGCCACTCCAATGAGCAGTTCTTC. Its protein is CASSLGRGHSNEQFF.